These 2 T cell receptor beta chains were all obtained from the same sample, sequenced in a study of blood T cell repertoires in COVID-19 (dated by TCRdb to 2020 to 2022). Library preparation employed the immunoSEQ multiplex PCR assay. Held by TCRdb, this immuneACCESS table contains in-frame sequences only and omits some clones. Under half of the omission traces to an unresolved V gene where checked; the cause of the rest is unknown. Counted in this sample were 110,000 to 150,000 clones; 85% to 90% of them appeared once. Around 11% of the sample rests with the top ten. The sequenced sample was PBMCs or T cells enriched from blood (not recorded which). All receptors come from a man between 60 and 70 years old who had recovered from COVID-19.

The J gene is TRBJ2-5, the V gene TRBV28; 8 bases are a match to TRBD1. Germline V CDR1 and CDR2: MDHEN, SYDVKM. The CDR3 contains 15 residues. Trimming at V came to 3 bases and at J to 5 bases, leaving 8 bases not matched to a gene. This CDR3 reads CASSFSTGGKETQYF. CDR3 nucleotides: TGTGCCAGCAGTTTTTCAACAGGGGGAAAGGAGACCCAGTACTTC.

The chain recombines TRBV5-5 with TRBJ2-5, with D maybe TRBD2 (6 bases). Trimming removed 0 bases at V and 2 bases at J, with 14 bases between. This CDR3 has 16 amino acids. Germline V lookup: CDR1 SGHKS, CDR2 YYEKEE (reference sequence). CDR3 nucleotide sequence: TGTGCCAGCAGCTTGGGGCTGGGTGCGGGACAAGAGACCCAGTACTTC. Protein product: CASSLGLGAGQETQYF.